The rows below give T cell receptor beta chains drawn from one sample of a study of cytomegalovirus exposure and HLA in healthy donors. The data were produced by immunoSEQ multiplex PCR, yet TCRdb's version contains in-frame clones alone and is incomplete. The sample has 250,000 to 300,000 clones, 90% seen once. The sample consisted of PBMCs. The receptors shown here come from a woman between 18 and 29 years old in good health and CMV-seronegative. Both conserved end residues are part of each CDR3. A D gene is named only where the DNA matches it firmly. Only part of the rows carry a size: once, few, many, or a class if the clone is expanded.

j_call clone_size v_call d_call cdr3_aa cdr3_nt
TRBJ2-7 NA TRBV5-4 NA CASSFLLGYEQYF TGTGCCAGCAGCTTTCTCCTAGGTTACGAGCAGTACTTC
TRBJ2-3 NA TRBV28 TRBD1 CASHWGQGYTDTQYF TGTGCCAGTCACTGGGGACAGGGGTACACAGATACGCAGTATTTT
TRBJ2-1 NA TRBV7-9 TRBD2 CASSPASERGEQFF TGTGCCAGCAGCCCTGCGTCCGAGCGGGGGGAGCAGTTCTTC
TRBJ1-5 NA TRBV4-1 NA CASSQITGFEGDQPQHF TGCGCCAGCAGCCAAATAACGGGATTTGAAGGCGATCAGCCCCAGCATTTT
TRBJ1-5 NA TRBV15 NA CATSRGRGSNQPQHF TGTGCCACCAGCAGAGGCAGGGGAAGCAATCAGCCCCAGCATTTT
TRBJ2-1 NA TRBV28 TRBD2 CASSFWVAGGSSSYNEQFF TGTGCCAGCAGTTTTTGGGTAGCGGGGGGTTCTAGCTCCTACAATGAGCAGTTCTTC
TRBJ2-7 NA TRBV18 NA CASSPATGGHEQYF TGTGCCAGCTCCCCCGCGACGGGGGGCCACGAGCAGTACTTC
TRBJ1-1 NA TRBV7-3 TRBD1 CASSPGAGGVWTEAFF TGTGCCAGCAGCCCAGGCGCAGGGGGCGTATGGACTGAAGCTTTCTTT
TRBJ1-5 NA TRBV7-2 TRBD1 CASSQGQGQPQHF TGTGCCAGCAGCCAGGGACAGGGACAGCCCCAGCATTTT
TRBJ2-4 NA TRBV5-4 TRBD2 CASSLLAGGEYGIQYF TGTGCCAGCAGCTTGTTAGCGGGGGGCGAGTATGGCATTCAGTACTTC
TRBJ1-2 NA TRBV5-6 TRBD1 CASSRQQGFYGYTF TGTGCCAGCAGCCGCCAACAGGGGTTCTATGGCTACACCTTC
TRBJ1-5 NA TRBV28 NA CASSLRVRGSNQPQHF TGTGCCAGCAGTTTGAGGGTCAGGGGTAGCAATCAGCCCCAGCATTTT
TRBJ1-2 NA TRBV29-1 NA CSVAGLSYGYTF TGCAGCGTTGCGGGACTGAGCTATGGCTACACCTTC
TRBJ1-1 NA TRBV6-1 NA CASIRQTEAFF TGTGCCAGCATCCGACAAACGGAAGCTTTCTTT
TRBJ2-5 NA TRBV7-9 NA CASSVGETQYF TGTGCCAGCAGTGTCGGAGAGACCCAGTACTTC
TRBJ2-2 NA TRBV7-7 TRBD1 CASSSAGTGVLGNTGELFF TGTGCTAGCAGCTCAGCAGGGACAGGGGTTTTGGGGAACACCGGGGAGCTGTTTTTT
TRBJ2-7 NA TRBV5-6 TRBD1 CASSPIGTGFQFGQYF TGTGCCAGCAGCCCGATTGGGACAGGGTTTCAGTTCGGGCAGTACTTC
TRBJ2-3 NA TRBV5-1 TRBD1 CASSKGQGSDTQYF TGCGCCAGCAGCAAGGGACAGGGATCAGATACGCAGTATTTT
TRBJ1-5 NA TRBV6-1 NA CASSLDSGQPQHF TGTGCCAGCAGCTTGGATTCGGGTCAGCCCCAGCATTTT
TRBJ1-4 once TRBV11-2 NA CASSLFRESEKLFF TGTGCCAGCAGCTTATTTCGGGAGTCTGAAAAACTGTTTTTT
TRBJ2-1 NA TRBV5-1 NA CASRVTGSYNEQFF TGCGCCAGCAGGGTCACGGGCTCCTACAATGAGCAGTTCTTC
TRBJ2-7 NA TRBV4-1 NA CASSFIGDATYEQYF TGCGCCAGCTCTTTTATAGGAGACGCTACCTACGAGCAGTACTTC
TRBJ2-3 NA TRBV7-9 TRBD1 CASSFGTGRTDTQYF TGTGCCAGCAGCTTTGGGACAGGGCGCACAGATACGCAGTATTTT
TRBJ2-5 NA TRBV7-3 NA CASSLTGRGETQYF TGTGCCAGCAGCTTAACTGGCAGGGGCGAGACCCAGTACTTC
TRBJ2-3 NA TRBV7-7 TRBD2 CASSLNSGDTDTQYF TGTGCTAGCAGCCTCAATAGCGGGGACACAGATACGCAGTATTTT
TRBJ1-2 NA TRBV7-9 NA CASISVTGLVEANYGYTF TGTGCCAGCATTTCGGTCACAGGGCTCGTGGAAGCTAACTATGGCTACACCTTC
TRBJ1-3 NA TRBV11-1 TRBD1 CASTMTGYDGNTIYF TGTGCCAGCACCATGACAGGGTACGATGGAAACACCATATATTTT
TRBJ1-5 NA TRBV28 NA CASSLRGLGQPQHF TGTGCCAGCAGTTTAAGAGGGCTGGGACAGCCCCAGCATTTT